This T cell receptor beta chain was recovered during a study of post-analysis software for immune sequencing data. For the study at large: The disease courses spanned relapsing-remitting, secondary progressive and progressive-relapsing forms of multiple sclerosis.

The V and J ends lost 0 bases and 6 bases respectively, with 12 bases between them. The CDR3 spans 15 residues. Germline V gene lookup returns CDR1 LNHNV and CDR2 YYDKDF (reference sequence). The TCR beta cDNA libraries carried unique molecular identifiers. One entry per CDR3 protein, called by TCRdb with MiXCR from the PCR reads. The data show about 760,000 distinct CDR3 sequences, around 27% seen once. Whole-study findings and limits: The normalized Chao1 diversity of multiple sclerosis patients was significantly lower than that of controls. Controls showed lower frequencies than patients for roughly five TRBV segments, and TRBV5-6, TRBV5-1 and TRBV20-1 were among these.

A word on this clonotype: Its specificity is not known.

The receptor's source is a girl aged 10-17 years with multiple sclerosis. The chain has TRBV15 and TRBJ1-5; tentatively, D is TRBD1 (6 bases). Material: blood. CDR3 nucleotide sequence: TGTGCCACCAGCAGAGATCAGGGGACGGGTCAGCCCCAGCATTTT. Translation: CATSRDQGTGQPQHF. Together with reference TRBV15 and TRBJ1-5, the CDR3 gives the full variable domain: DAMVIQNPRYQVTQFGKPVTLSCSQTLNHNVMYWYQQKSSQAPKLLFHYYDKDFNNEADTPDNFQSRRPNTSFCFLDIRSPGLGDTAMYLCATSRDQGTGQPQHFGDGTRLSIL.